This TCR beta chain was found in a study of cytomegalovirus exposure and HLA in healthy donors. Germline V gene lookup returns CDR1 SGDLS and CDR2 YYNGEE. V lost 3 bases, J lost 2 bases, and 11 bases lay in between. The CDR3 runs 15 residues. The PCR contained 60 Vbeta and 13 Jbeta primers. Sequencing was performed with immunoSEQ multiplex PCR; in TCRdb, only in-frame clones are kept and a portion is missing. Here the sample spans 95,000 to 150,000 clones, more than 65% being singletons. The sequencing input was PBMCs. This chain connects TRBV9 to TRBJ1-4, with D perhaps TRBD1 (6 bases). The TCR was taken from a woman between 40 and 55 years old in good health and CMV-seropositive. The DNA of the CDR3 is TGTGCCAGCAGCGGTGCAGGGGCGACTAATGAAAAACTGTTTTTT. This gives the protein CASSGAGATNEKLFF.